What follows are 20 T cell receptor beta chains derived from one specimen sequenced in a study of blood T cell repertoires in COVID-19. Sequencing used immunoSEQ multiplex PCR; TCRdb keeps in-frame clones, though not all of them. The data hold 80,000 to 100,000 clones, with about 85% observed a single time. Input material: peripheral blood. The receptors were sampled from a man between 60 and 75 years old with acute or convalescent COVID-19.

For the CDR3, the DNA is TGTGCCAGCAGCTTGGGGACAGGGGTTAGCAACACCGGGGAGCTGTTTTTT. Protein product: CASSLGTGVSNTGELFF. The gene calls are TRBV5-6 and TRBJ2-2, with TRBD1 matching 9 bases. The ends lost 0 bases at V and 2 bases at J; junction bases unmatched: 5. This CDR3 is built from 17 residues. Germline loops: CDR1 SGHDT, CDR2 YYEEEE.

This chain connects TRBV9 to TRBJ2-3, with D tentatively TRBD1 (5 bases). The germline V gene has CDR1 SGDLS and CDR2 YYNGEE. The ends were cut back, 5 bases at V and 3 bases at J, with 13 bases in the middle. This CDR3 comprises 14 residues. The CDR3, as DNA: TGTGCCAGCAGTAGACAGCAAGATACAGATACGCAGTATTTT. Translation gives CASSRQQDTDTQYF.

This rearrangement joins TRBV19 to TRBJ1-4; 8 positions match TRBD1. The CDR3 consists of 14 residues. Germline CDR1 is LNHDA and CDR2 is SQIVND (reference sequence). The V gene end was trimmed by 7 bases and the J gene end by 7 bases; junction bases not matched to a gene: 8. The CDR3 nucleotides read TGTGCCAGTAACCCACAGGGGGGCGGTGAAAAACTGTTTTTT. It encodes CASNPQGGGEKLFF.

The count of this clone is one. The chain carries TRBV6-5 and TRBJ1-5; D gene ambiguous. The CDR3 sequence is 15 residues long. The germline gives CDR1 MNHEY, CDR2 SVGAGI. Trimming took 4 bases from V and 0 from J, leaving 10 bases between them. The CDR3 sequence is CASSLGGISNQPQHF. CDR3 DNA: TGTGCCAGCAGTTTAGGCGGGATTAGCAATCAGCCCCAGCATTTT.

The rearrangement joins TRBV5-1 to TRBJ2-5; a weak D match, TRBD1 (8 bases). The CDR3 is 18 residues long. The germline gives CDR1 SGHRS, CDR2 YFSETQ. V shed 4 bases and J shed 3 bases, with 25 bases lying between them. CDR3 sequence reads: CASSPRNARGRGKETQYF. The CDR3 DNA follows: TGCGCCAGCAGCCCGCGTAACGCCAGGGGGCGGGGGAAAGAGACCCAGTACTTC.

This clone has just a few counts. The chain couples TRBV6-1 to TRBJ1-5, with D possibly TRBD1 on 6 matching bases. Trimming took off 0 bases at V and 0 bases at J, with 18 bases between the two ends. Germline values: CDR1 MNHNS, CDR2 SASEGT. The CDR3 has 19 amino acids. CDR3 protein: CASSEATPLRGYSNQPQHF. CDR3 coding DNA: TGTGCCAGCAGTGAAGCTACTCCTCTCAGGGGATATAGCAATCAGCCCCAGCATTTT.

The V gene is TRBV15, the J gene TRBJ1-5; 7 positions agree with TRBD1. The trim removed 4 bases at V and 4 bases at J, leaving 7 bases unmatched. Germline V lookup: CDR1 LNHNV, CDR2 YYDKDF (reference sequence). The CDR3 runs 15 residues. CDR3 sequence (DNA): TGTGCCACCAGCATACAGAGGGGGCATAATCAGCCCCAGCATTTT. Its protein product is CATSIQRGHNQPQHF.

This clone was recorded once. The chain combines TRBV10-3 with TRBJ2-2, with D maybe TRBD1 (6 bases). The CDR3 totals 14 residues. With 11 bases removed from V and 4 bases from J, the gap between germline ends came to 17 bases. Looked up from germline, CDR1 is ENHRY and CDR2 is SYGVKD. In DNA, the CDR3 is TGTGCCTCAATCCGGGACATTGGCACCGGGGAGCTGTTTTTT. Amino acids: CASIRDIGTGELFF.

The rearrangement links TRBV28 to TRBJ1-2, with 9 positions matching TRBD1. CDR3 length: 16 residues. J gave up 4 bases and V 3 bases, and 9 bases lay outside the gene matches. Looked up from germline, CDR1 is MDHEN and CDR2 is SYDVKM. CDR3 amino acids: CASSFGTGSRGYGYTF. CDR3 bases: TGTGCCAGCAGTTTCGGGACAGGGAGCAGGGGCTATGGCTACACCTTC.

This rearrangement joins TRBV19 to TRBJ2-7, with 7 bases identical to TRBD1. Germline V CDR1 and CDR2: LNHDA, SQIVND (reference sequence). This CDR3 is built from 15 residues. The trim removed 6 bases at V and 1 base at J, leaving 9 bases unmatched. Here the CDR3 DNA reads TGTGCCAGTAGGGAACAGGGGTACCCTTCCTACGAGCAGTACTTC. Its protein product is CASREQGYPSYEQYF.

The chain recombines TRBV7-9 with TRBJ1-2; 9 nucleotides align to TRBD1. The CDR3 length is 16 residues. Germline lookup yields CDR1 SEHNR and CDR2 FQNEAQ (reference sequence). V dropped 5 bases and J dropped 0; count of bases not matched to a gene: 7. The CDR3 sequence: CASSVDRGLSNYGYTF. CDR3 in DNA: TGTGCCAGCAGCGTGGACAGGGGCTTATCTAACTATGGCTACACCTTC.

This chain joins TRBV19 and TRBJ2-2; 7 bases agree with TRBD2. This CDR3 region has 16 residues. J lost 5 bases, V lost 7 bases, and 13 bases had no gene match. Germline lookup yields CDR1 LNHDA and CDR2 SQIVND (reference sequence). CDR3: CASKGLFAGVTGELFF. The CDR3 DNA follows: TGTGCCAGTAAGGGCCTATTTGCGGGAGTAACCGGGGAGCTGTTTTTT.

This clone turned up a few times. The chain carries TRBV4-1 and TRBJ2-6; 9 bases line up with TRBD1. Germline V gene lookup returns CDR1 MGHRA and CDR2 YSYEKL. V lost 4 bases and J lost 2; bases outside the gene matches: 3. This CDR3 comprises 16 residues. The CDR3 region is CASSPRDRAGANVLTF. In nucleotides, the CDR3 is TGCGCCAGCAGCCCCCGGGACAGGGCTGGGGCCAACGTCCTGACTTTC.

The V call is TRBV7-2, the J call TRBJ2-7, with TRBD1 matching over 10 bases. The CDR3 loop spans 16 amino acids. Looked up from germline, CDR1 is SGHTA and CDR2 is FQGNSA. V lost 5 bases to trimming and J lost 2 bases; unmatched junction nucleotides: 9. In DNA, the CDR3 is TGTGCCAGCAGCAACGTGCCTGGACAGGGGGCCTACGAGCAGTACTTC. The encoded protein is CASSNVPGQGAYEQYF.

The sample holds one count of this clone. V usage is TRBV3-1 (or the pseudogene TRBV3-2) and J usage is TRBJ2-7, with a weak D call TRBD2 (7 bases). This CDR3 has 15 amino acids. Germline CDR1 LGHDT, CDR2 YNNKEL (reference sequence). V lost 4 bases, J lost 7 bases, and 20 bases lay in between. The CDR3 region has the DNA TGTGCCAGCAGCCGGGGGAGGGAGGGACACCGGGAGCAGTACTTC. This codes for CASSRGREGHREQYF.

The CDR3 reads CASSLQGWNTEAFF. The CDR3 nucleotides are TGTGCCAGCAGCTTACAGGGTTGGAACACTGAAGCTTTCTTT. The V call is TRBV7-2, the J call TRBJ1-1, with D possibly being TRBD1 (5 bases). With 2 bases removed from V and 1 base from J, the gap between germline ends came to 8 bases. In germline, CDR1 is SGHTA, CDR2 FQGNSA. CDR3 length: 14 residues.

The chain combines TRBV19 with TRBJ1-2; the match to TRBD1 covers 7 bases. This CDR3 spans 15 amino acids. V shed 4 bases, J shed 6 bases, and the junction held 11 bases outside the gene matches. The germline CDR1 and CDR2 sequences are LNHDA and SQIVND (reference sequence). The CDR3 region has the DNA TGTGCCAGTAGTAACGTCGCAGGGGGTTATCATGGCTACACCTTC. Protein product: CASSNVAGGYHGYTF.

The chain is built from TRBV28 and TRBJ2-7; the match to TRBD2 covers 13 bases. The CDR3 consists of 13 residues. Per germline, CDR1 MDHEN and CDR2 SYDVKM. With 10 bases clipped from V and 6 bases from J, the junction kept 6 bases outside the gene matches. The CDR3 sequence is CATGLAGVSEQYF. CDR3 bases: TGTGCCACCGGACTAGCGGGAGTCTCCGAGCAGTACTTC. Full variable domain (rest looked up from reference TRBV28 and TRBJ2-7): DVKVTQSSRYLVKRTGEKVFLECVQDMDHENMFWYRQDPGLGLRLIYFSYDVKMKEKGDIPEGYSVSREKKERFSLILESASTNQTSMYLCATGLAGVSEQYFGPGTRLTVT.

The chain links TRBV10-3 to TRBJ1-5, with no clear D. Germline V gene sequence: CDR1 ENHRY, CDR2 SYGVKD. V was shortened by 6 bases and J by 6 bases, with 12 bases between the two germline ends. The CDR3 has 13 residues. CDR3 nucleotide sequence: TGTGCCATCAGAGAGGCCGCGTCTCAGCCCCAGCATTTT. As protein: CAIREAASQPQHF.

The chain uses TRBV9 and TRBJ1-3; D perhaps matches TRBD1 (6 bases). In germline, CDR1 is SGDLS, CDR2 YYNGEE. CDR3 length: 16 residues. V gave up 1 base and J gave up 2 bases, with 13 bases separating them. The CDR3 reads CASSVLGGGPGNTIYF. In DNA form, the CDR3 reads TGTGCCAGCAGCGTATTGGGAGGGGGGCCTGGAAACACCATATATTTT.